The text below deals with one T cell receptor beta chain. Some clones are missing from TCRdb's copy, which holds only in-frame ones; the method was immunoSEQ multiplex PCR. The sample yields 65,000 to 85,000 clones, approximately 94% seen once. The V gene's germline CDR1 is SGHTA and CDR2 FQGTGA. The germline V and J ends were trimmed by 5 bases and 4 bases, with 12 bases remaining between them. The CDR3 covers 15 residues. This specimen comes from a study of technical replicates of blood from a handful of donors. The J gene is TRBJ2-6, the V gene TRBV7-3; D possibly corresponds to TRBD2 (6 bases). The sample taken for sequencing was T cells isolated from PBMCs. The clonotype comes from a human donor in good health. The CDR3 spells CASSVGGPGANVLTF. The DNA of the CDR3 is TGTGCCAGCAGCGTGGGGGGTCCCGGGGCCAACGTCCTGACTTTC.